Each of the 10 T cell receptor beta chains below was sequenced from the same sample in a study of cytomegalovirus exposure and HLA in healthy donors. PCR was performed using 60 Vbeta and 13 Jbeta primers. Clones were read by immunoSEQ multiplex PCR, and TCRdb kept only the in-frame ones, dropping some. Counted here are 91,000 or so clones, over 75% occurring once; the ten biggest clones make up roughly 5.4%. Sequences were obtained from PBMCs. These TCRs come from a man aged 25 to 40 in good health and CMV-seropositive.

J is TRBJ2-6 and V is TRBV13, with 8 bases fitting TRBD1. The CDR3 loop spans 19 amino acids. The germline V gene encodes CDR1 PRHDT and CDR2 FYEKMQ (reference sequence). Trimming cost V 5 bases and J 0 bases; bases outside gene matches: 12. DNA of the CDR3: TGTGCCAGCAGCCTCGCCAAGGACAGGGCTCCCTCTGGGGCCAACGTCCTGACTTTC. Translation: CASSLAKDRAPSGANVLTF.

The chain employs TRBV28 and TRBJ2-7; D might be TRBD2 (6 bases). Germline V lookup: CDR1 MDHEN, CDR2 SYDVKM. Trimming left V 7 bases short and J 4 bases short, with 23 bases between. This CDR3 comprises 16 residues. CDR3 sequence reads: CASTTLGAGGAYEQYF. CDR3 nucleotide sequence: TGTGCCAGCACCACCTTAGGAGCGGGCGGCGCGTACGAGCAGTACTTC.

The chain carries TRBV11-2 and TRBJ2-7; a possible D gene is TRBD2 (6 bases). The CDR3 length is 16 residues. CDR1 and CDR2 (germline): SGHAT, FQNNGV. V gave up 0 bases and J gave up 1 base, with 13 bases separating them. As DNA, the CDR3 is TGTGCCAGCAGCTTAGATCGTGTTAGCGGATCCTACGAGCAGTACTTC. Its protein is CASSLDRVSGSYEQYF.

The chain couples TRBV9 to TRBJ2-7; 7 bases agree with TRBD2. Germline loops: CDR1 SGDLS, CDR2 YYNGEE. The CDR3 sequence is 12 residues long. After removal of 4 bases from V and 3 bases from J, the junction contained 1 base not matched to a gene. As DNA, the CDR3 is TGTGCCAGCAGCCCTAGCGGCTACGAGCAGTACTTC. Translating it yields CASSPSGYEQYF.

The chain has TRBV4-2 and TRBJ2-1; the match to TRBD2 covers 12 bases. V lost 0 bases, J lost 8 bases, and 8 bases stayed unmatched. The germline CDR1 and CDR2 sequences are LGHNA and YNFKEQ. This CDR3 has 17 amino acids. CDR3 residues: CASSQEVRTSGIYEQFF. The CDR3 nucleotides read TGTGCCAGCAGCCAAGAGGTTCGGACTAGCGGGATTTATGAGCAGTTCTTC.

This clone was observed a few times. This rearrangement joins TRBV5-1 to TRBJ2-7, with D possibly matching TRBD1 (7 bases). CDR1 SGHRS and CDR2 YFSETQ come from the germline V gene. Trimming removed 4 bases at V and 3 bases at J, with 17 bases between. The CDR3 covers 15 residues. This chain's CDR3 is CASSPGGTVFYEQYF. The CDR3 nucleotides are TGCGCCAGCAGCCCCGGAGGGACAGTTTTCTACGAGCAGTACTTC.

The V and J genes are TRBV15 and TRBJ1-5; 9 bases align to TRBD1. J gave up 3 bases and V 3 bases, and 9 bases lay outside the gene matches. The CDR3 covers 17 residues. From germline, CDR1 is LNHNV and CDR2 YYDKDF (reference sequence). Here the CDR3 reads CATSSGRDRAYNQPQHF. For the CDR3, the DNA is TGTGCCACCAGCAGCGGACGGGACAGGGCTTACAATCAGCCCCAGCATTTT.

This chain uses TRBV2 with TRBJ1-1; the match to TRBD1 covers 11 bases. Germline V CDR1 and CDR2: SNHLY, FYNNEI. This CDR3 has 14 residues. Losses at the gene ends were 6 bases for V and 4 bases for J; bases not matched to a gene: 4. CDR3 loop: CASRLGTGGTEAFF. DNA for the CDR3: TGTGCCAGCAGGCTAGGGACAGGGGGCACTGAAGCTTTCTTT.

The rearrangement links TRBV30 to TRBJ2-3, with a weak D call TRBD2 (5 bases). This CDR3 region has 13 residues. V dropped 0 bases and J dropped 3 bases, with 7 bases sitting between them. Germline CDR1 reads GTSNPN; CDR2 reads SVGIG (reference sequence). The CDR3 is CAWSVGRTDTQYF. The DNA of the CDR3 is TGTGCCTGGAGTGTAGGGAGAACAGATACGCAGTATTTT.

The chain uses TRBV6-5 and TRBJ1-5; D is ambiguous. The CDR3 is 15 residues long. Germline CDR1 reads MNHEY; CDR2 reads SVGAGI. Trimming removed 5 bases at V and 2 bases at J, with 13 bases between. CDR3 nucleotides: TGTGCCAGCAGTCGTACAAGGGAGCGCAATCAGCCCCAGCATTTT. Protein product: CASSRTRERNQPQHF.